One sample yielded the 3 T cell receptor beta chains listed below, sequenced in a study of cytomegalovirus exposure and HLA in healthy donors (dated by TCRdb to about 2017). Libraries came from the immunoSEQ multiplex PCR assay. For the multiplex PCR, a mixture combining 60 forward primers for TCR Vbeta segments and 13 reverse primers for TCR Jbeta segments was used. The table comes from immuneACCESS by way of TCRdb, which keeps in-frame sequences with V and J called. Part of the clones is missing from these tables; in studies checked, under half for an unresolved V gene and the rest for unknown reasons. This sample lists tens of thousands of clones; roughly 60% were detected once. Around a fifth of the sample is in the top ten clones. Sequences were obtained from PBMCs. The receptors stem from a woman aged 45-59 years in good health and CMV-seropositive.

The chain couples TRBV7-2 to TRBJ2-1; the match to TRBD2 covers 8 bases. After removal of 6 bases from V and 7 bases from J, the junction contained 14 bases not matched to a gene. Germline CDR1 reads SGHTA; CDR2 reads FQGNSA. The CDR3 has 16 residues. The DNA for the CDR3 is TGTGCCAGCAGTTGGGGGGCCAGCGGGGGAGGGAATGAGCAGTTCTTC. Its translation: CASSWGASGGGNEQFF.

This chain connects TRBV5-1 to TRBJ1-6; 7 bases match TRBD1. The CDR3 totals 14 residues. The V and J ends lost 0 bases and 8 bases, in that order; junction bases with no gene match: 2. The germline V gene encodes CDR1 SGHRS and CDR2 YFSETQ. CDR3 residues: CASSLGDSDSPLHF. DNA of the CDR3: TGCGCCAGCAGCTTGGGGGACAGTGATTCACCCCTCCACTTT.

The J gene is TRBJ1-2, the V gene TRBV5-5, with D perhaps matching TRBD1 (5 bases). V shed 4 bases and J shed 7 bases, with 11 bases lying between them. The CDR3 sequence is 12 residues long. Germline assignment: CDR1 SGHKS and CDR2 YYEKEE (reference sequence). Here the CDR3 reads CASSADSSGYTF. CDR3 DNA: TGTGCCAGCAGCGCCGACAGCTCTGGCTACACCTTC.